A single sample is the source of the 5 T cell receptor beta chains below, sequenced in a study of blood T cell repertoires in COVID-19 (dated by TCRdb to 2018 to 2020). Libraries were made using the immunoSEQ multiplex PCR assay. This is the immuneACCESS table as TCRdb keeps it, with only in-frame sequences that have V and J called. A part of the clones is gone; compared with another copy, unresolved V genes explain less than half, and the rest is unexplained. In all, the sample holds about 250,000 clones, and about 89% of those were seen once. Under 2% of the sample goes to the ten largest clones. What was sequenced was peripheral blood. Every receptor here comes from a woman in her sixties who had recovered from COVID-19.

J is TRBJ1-2 and V is TRBV11-2, with D possibly being TRBD1 (6 bases). V dropped 1 base and J dropped 5 bases, with 8 bases sitting between them. Germline CDR1 is SGHAT and CDR2 is FQNNGV. The CDR3 covers 13 residues. The CDR3 region is CASSLGQGYGYTF. In DNA, the CDR3 is TGTGCCAGCAGCTTAGGCCAGGGGTATGGCTACACCTTC.

The V and J genes are TRBV5-4 and TRBJ2-7; 7 nucleotides align to TRBD1. Germline V gene lookup returns CDR1 SGHNT and CDR2 YYREEE (reference sequence). Germline trimming cut 2 bases from V and 3 bases from J; bases unmatched to any gene: 8. There are 15 residues in the CDR3. CDR3 sequence: CASSLGWGTDYEQYF. The DNA of the CDR3 is TGTGCCAGCAGCTTAGGGTGGGGGACAGACTACGAGCAGTACTTC.

The rearrangement links TRBV19 to TRBJ1-5, with TRBD1 matching 10 bases. Germline CDR1 is LNHDA and CDR2 is SQIVND (reference sequence). The CDR3 contains 15 residues. V lost 0 bases and J lost 10; bases outside the gene matches: 6. CDR3 residues: CASSIEGTGAHPQHF. Written as DNA, the CDR3 is TGTGCCAGTAGTATAGAAGGGACAGGGGCTCATCCCCAGCATTTT.

The chain carries TRBV12-3 or TRBV12-4 and TRBJ2-5; perhaps TRBD1 as D (6 bases). This CDR3 has 13 amino acids. The ends were cut back, 5 bases at V and 1 base at J, with 8 bases in the middle. CDR3 sequence reads: CASSQDSQETQYF. CDR3 in DNA: TGTGCCAGCAGTCAGGACAGCCAAGAGACCCAGTACTTC.

V and J are TRBV21-1 and TRBJ1-2. TRBV21-1 counts as a pseudogene. This CDR3 contains 14 residues. CDR3 protein: CASDEERYYYGYTF. CDR3 sequence (DNA): TGTGCCAGCGACGAGGAGAGATATTACTATGGCTACACCTTC.